The rows below give T cell receptor beta chains drawn from one sample of a study of tumor-infiltrating lymphocytes in primary liver carcinoma. TCRdb reprocessed the multiplex PCR reads with MiXCR, giving one entry per CDR3 protein. The sample lists some 200,000 distinct CDR3 sequences, about 65% occurring once. Sequenced: peripheral blood. These receptors all come from an older woman with primary liver carcinoma and hepatitis B virus infection. Each CDR3 is given with its conserved first and last residue. A D gene is named only where the DNA matches it firmly. Where a row states a size, it is once, few, many or the class of an expanded clone; other rows omit it.

TRBV7-9	many	TRBJ2-7	NA	CASSLSPRDEQYF	TGTGCCAGCAGCTTATCCCCGCGTGACGAGCAGTACTTC
TRBV29-1	NA	TRBJ2-7	NA	CSAGQTYEQYF	TGTAGCGCGGGACAGACCTACGAGCAGTACTTC
TRBV6-6	few	TRBJ1-2	NA	CASTQGQVLPEYTF	TGTGCCAGCACCCAAGGTCAGGTCCTCCCAGAATACACCTTC
TRBV11-3	NA	TRBJ1-2	NA	CTSSPDTNYGYTF	TGTACCAGCAGCCCGGACACTAACTATGGCTATACCTTC
TRBV7-8	NA	TRBJ2-2	NA	CARSLATGGIDTGELFF	TGTGCCAGGAGCTTAGCTACTGGGGGCATTGACACCGGGGAGCTGTTTTTT
TRBV11-2	NA	TRBJ2-7	TRBD1	CVSSSIRRQGAYEQYF	TGTGTCAGCAGCTCCATCCGCCGACAGGGGGCCTACGAGCAGTACTTC
TRBV11-2	NA	TRBJ2-1	TRBD2	CASNSQTVAGGLQFF	TGTGCCAGCAACTCCCAGACCGTAGCGGGAGGGTTGCAGTTCTTC
TRBV7-7	NA	TRBJ2-1	TRBD1	CASSPSDRGDEQFF	TGTGCTAGCAGCCCCTCGGACAGGGGCGATGAGCAGTTCTTC
TRBV29-1	NA	TRBJ2-7	TRBD1	CSIRQGADEQYF	TGCAGCATCAGACAGGGGGCCGACGAGCAGTACTTT
TRBV29-1	NA	TRBJ2-1	TRBD2	CNVNRGSGSFNEQFF	TGCAACGTTAACCGGGGTAGCGGGAGTTTCAATGAGCAGTTCTTC
TRBV7-8	NA	TRBJ2-3	NA	CASSPHGGGFTDTQYF	TGTGCCAGCAGCCCCCACGGTGGGGGCTTCACAGATACGCAGTATTTT
TRBV4-2	once	TRBJ1-2	NA	CASSQDTSRRSNYDYTF	TGCGCCAGCAGCCAAGATACCAGCAGGCGGAGTAACTATGACTACACCTTC
TRBV25-1	NA	TRBJ2-3	NA	CASSELWTSTDTQYF	TGTGCCAGCAGTGAGTTGTGGACGAGCACAGATACGCAGTATTTT
TRBV11-3	many	TRBJ2-6	NA	CASSPRAGANVLTF	TGTGCCAGCAGCCCACGAGCTGGGGCCAACGTCCTGACTTTC
TRBV4-2	many	TRBJ2-7	NA	CASSPPGAFYEQYF	TGTGCCAGCAGCCCCCCCGGGGCGTTCTACGAGCAGTACTTC
TRBV29-1	NA	TRBJ2-3	TRBD2	CSGAGGIGTETQYF	TGCAGCGGTGCGGGAGGGATCGGGACAGAAACGCAATATTTT
TRBV29-1	many	TRBJ1-5	TRBD1	CSVEETGGNQPQHF	TGCAGCGTTGAAGAAACAGGGGGCAATCAGCCCCAGCATTTT
TRBV7-8	few	TRBJ2-5	NA	CASSLAGRETQYF	TGTGCCAGCAGCTTAGCGGGGAGGGAGACCCAGTACTTC
TRBV11-1	many	TRBJ2-3	TRBD1	CASSSGQAGTDTQYF	TGTGCCAGCAGCTCGGGACAGGCTGGCACAGATACGCAGTATTTT
TRBV30	NA	TRBJ2-7	TRBD2	CAGRTSGRQFLYEQYF	TGTGCCGGCCGGACTAGCGGGAGGCAATTCCTCTACGAGCAGTACTTC
TRBV6-2/TRBV6-3	many	TRBJ2-7	NA	CASSSWDEQYF	TGTGCCAGCAGTTCGTGGGACGAGCAGTACTTC
TRBV11-2	NA	TRBJ2-7	TRBD2	CAITGLATYEQYF	TGTGCCATCACGGGACTAGCGACCTACGAGCAGTACTTC
TRBV2	NA	TRBJ2-7	TRBD2	CASSVRAGGNYEQYF	TGTGCCAGCAGTGTCCGAGCGGGAGGGAACTACGAGCAGTACTTC
TRBV2	NA	TRBJ2-6	TRBD2	CASKAGGFSGANVLTF	TGTGCCAGCAAAGCGGGAGGGTTCTCTGGGGCCAATGTCCTGACTTTC
TRBV5-1	NA	TRBJ2-7	NA	CAGSLVAVGYEQYF	TGCGCCGGCAGCTTGGTTGCGGTGGGGTACGAGCAGTACTTC
TRBV11-2	NA	TRBJ2-1	NA	CARSFTWDDEQFF	TGTGCCAGAAGCTTTACGTGGGACGATGAGCAGTTCTTC
TRBV6-1	NA	TRBJ1-1	NA	CASSEGLVCNTEAFF	TGTGCCAGCAGTGAAGGGTTGGTGTGTAACACTGAAGCTTTCTTT
TRBV10-3	NA	TRBJ1-1	NA	CAISILGQGDTEAFF	TGTGCCATCAGTATCTTAGGGCAGGGCGACACTGAAGCTTTCTTT
TRBV5-1	NA	TRBJ2-3	NA	CASSFNDRTDTQYF	TGCGCCAGCAGCTTCAACGACCGCACAGATACGCAGTATTTT
TRBV28	once	TRBJ1-4	NA	CDSSPPRGKLFF	TGTGACAGCAGTCCCCCGAGAGGAAAACTGTTTTTT
TRBV5-1	few	TRBJ2-2	NA	CASSRHPGGSGGELFF	TGCGCCAGCAGCCGCCATCCCGGGGGCTCTGGCGGGGAGCTGTTTTTT
TRBV11-2	NA	TRBJ1-2	NA	CASSPRRGDRGCTF	TGTGCCAGCAGCCCTCGAAGGGGAGATAGGGGCTGTACCTTC
TRBV6-1	many	TRBJ1-4	NA	CASSEISGTGKRRKLFF	TGTGCCAGCAGTGAAATTTCCGGAACAGGGAAAAGGAGAAAACTGTTTTTT
TRBV11-2	NA	TRBJ2-1	NA	CASSFSGRGSYNEQLF	TGTGCCAGCAGCTTTTCCGGACGGGGCTCCTACAATGAGCAGCTCTTC
TRBV19	NA	TRBJ2-7	TRBD2	CASSVAGGPYEQYF	TGTGCCAGTAGTGTAGCGGGAGGGCCCTACGAGCAGTACTTC
TRBV6-5	NA	TRBJ2-7	TRBD1	CASSPGTGGGDQYF	TGTGCCAGCAGTCCCGGGACAGGGGGGGGCGACCAGTACTTC
TRBV7-9	NA	TRBJ2-3	TRBD2	CASSLSGTNGTDTQYF	TGTGCCAGCAGCTTATCCGGGACTAACGGCACAGATACGCAGTATTTT
TRBV5-8	many	TRBJ1-5	NA	CASSPWVAGYNSNQPQHF	TGTGCCAGCAGCCCCTGGGTGGCAGGTTATAATAGCAATCAGCCCCAGCATTTT
TRBV4-1	many	TRBJ2-7	NA	CASSQEGARQYF	TGCGCCAGCAGCCAAGAGGGGGCGAGGCAGTACTTC
TRBV5-1	few	TRBJ2-1	TRBD2	CASSTAGTSGRGNEQFF	TGCGCCAGCAGCACAGCCGGGACTAGCGGGAGAGGCAATGAGCAGTTCTTC
TRBV11-3	NA	TRBJ2-7	NA	CASRQSYERYF	TGTGCCAGCAGACAGAGTTATGAGCGGTACTTC
TRBV2	NA	TRBJ2-5	TRBD2	CASSGSGREQETQYF	TGTGCCAGCAGTGGTAGCGGGAGGGAGCAAGAGACCCAGTACTTC
TRBV11-2	NA	TRBJ1-5	NA	CTSSLDADDNQPQHF	TGTACCAGCAGCTTAGATGCCGATGACAATCAGCCCCAGCATTTT
TRBV4-2	NA	TRBJ2-7	NA	CACSQGGLTYKQYF	TGTGCCTGCAGCCAAGGGGGACTTACTTACAAGCAGTACTTC
TRBV6-1	NA	TRBJ2-7	NA	CASSDMRPGSYEQYF	TGTGCCAGCAGTGACATGAGACCGGGGTCCTACGAGCAGTACTTC
TRBV6-1	NA	TRBJ1-5	NA	CASSERGLFSNQPQHF	TGCGCCAGCAGTGAACGTGGACTTTTTAGCAATCAGCCCCAGCATTTT
TRBV12-5	many	TRBJ1-1	NA	CASSPAWEGRLANTEAFF	TGTGCTAGTAGTCCTGCCTGGGAGGGGCGTCTAGCGAACACTGAAGCTTTCTTT
TRBV4-2	NA	TRBJ1-1	NA	CASRGSRTDTKAFF	TGTGCCAGTCGGGGATCGAGGACGGACACTAAAGCTTTCTTT
TRBV7-9	once	TRBJ1-1	NA	CASSLPVRGNTEAFF	TGTGCCAGCAGCTTACCGGTCAGGGGGAACACTGAAGCTTTCTTT
TRBV4-2	NA	TRBJ1-2	NA	CASSSTGIDGYTF	TGTGCCAGCAGTTCCACAGGGATAGATGGCTACACCTTC
TRBV11-2	NA	TRBJ2-7	NA	CASSLDSFTGGDGLSSYEQYF	TGCGCCAGCAGCTTAGATAGCTTCACCGGCGGGGACGGGTTGAGCTCCTACGAGCAGTACTTC